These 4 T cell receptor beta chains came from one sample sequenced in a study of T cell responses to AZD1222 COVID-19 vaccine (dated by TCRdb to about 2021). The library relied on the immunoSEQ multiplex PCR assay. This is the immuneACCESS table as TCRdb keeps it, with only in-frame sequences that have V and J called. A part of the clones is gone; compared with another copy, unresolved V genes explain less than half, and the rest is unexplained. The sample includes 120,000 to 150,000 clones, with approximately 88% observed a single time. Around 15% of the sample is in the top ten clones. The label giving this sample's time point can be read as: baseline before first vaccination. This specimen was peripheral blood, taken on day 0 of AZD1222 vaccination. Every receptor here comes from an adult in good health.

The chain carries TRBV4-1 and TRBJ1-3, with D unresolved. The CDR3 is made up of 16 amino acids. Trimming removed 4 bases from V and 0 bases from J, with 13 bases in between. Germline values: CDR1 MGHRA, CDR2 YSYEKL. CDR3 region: CASSLGARGSGNTIYF. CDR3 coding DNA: TGCGCCAGCAGCCTGGGAGCTCGGGGCTCTGGAAACACCATATATTTT.

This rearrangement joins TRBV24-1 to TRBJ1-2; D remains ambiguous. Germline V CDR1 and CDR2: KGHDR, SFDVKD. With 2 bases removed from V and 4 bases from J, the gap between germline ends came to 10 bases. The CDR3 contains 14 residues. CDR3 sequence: CATSDSRGLYGYTF. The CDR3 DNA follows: TGTGCCACCAGTGATTCTCGAGGACTCTATGGCTACACCTTC.

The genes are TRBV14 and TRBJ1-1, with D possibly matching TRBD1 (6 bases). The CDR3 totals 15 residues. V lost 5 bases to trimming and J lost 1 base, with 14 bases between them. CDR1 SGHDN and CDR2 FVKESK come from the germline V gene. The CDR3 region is CASSFTSRGNTEAFF. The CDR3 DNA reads TGTGCCAGCAGCTTCACTAGCAGGGGGAACACTGAAGCTTTCTTT. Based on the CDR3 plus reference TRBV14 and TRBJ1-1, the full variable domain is EAGVTQFPSHSVIEKGQTVTLRCDPISGHDNLYWYRRVMGKEIKFLLHFVKESKQDESGMPNNRFLAERTGGTYSTLKVQPAELEDSGVYFCASSFTSRGNTEAFFGQGTRLTVV.

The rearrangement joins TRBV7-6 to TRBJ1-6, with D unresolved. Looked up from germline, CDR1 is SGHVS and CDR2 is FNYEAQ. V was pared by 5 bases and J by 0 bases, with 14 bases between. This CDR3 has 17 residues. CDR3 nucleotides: TGTGCCAGCAGCCCCGGGCCCTTGAGCTCCTATAATTCACCCCTCCACTTT. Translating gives CASSPGPLSSYNSPLHF.